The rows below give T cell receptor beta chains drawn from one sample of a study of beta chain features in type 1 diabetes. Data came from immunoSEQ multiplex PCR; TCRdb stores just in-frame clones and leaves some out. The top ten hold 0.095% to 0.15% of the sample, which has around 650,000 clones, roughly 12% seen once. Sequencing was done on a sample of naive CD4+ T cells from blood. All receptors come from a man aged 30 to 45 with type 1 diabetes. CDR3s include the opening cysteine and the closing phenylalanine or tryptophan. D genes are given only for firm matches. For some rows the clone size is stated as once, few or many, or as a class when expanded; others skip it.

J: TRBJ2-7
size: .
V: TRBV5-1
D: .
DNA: TGCGCCAGCAGCTTGCACGGGCAGCTCTACGAGCAGTACTTC
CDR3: CASSLHGQLYEQYF

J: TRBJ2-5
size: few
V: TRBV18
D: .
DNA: TGTGCCAGCTCACCCGACAGCCAAGAGACCCAGTACTTC
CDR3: CASSPDSQETQYF

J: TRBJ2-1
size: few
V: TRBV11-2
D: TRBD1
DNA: TGTGCCAGCAGCCCCGGGGACAGGCTTACCGGGACAAACAATGAGCAGTTCTTC
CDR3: CASSPGDRLTGTNNEQFF

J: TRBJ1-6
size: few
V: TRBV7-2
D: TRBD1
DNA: TGTGCCAGCAGCTCCTCTCGACAGGGGCTCAGCTCCTATAATTCACCCCTCCACTTT
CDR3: CASSSSRQGLSSYNSPLHF

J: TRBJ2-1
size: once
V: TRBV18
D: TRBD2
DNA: TGTGCCAGCTCATCTCAAAGCGGGGGCCACTCCTACAATGAGCAGTTCTTC
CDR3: CASSSQSGGHSYNEQFF

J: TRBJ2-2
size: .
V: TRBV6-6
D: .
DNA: TGTGCCAGCAGCCCCCTCATCGGTACGAACACCGGGGAGCTGTTTTTT
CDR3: CASSPLIGTNTGELFF

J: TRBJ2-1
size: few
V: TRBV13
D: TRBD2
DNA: TGTGCCAGCAGCCCACTAGCGGGGGAAGGTGGTGAGCAGTTCTTC
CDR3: CASSPLAGEGGEQFF

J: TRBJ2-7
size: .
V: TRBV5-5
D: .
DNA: TGTGCCAGCAGCTTGGTGACAGTAACAAGCGAGCAGTACTTC
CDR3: CASSLVTVTSEQYF

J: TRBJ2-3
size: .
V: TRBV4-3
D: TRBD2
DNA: TGCGCCAGCAGCCAAGCGGCTAGCGGGGGTGATACGCAGTATTTT
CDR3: CASSQAASGGDTQYF

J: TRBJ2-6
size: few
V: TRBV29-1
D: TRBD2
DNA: TGCAGCGTTGCAGGACGGGGGGACCGCTCTGGGGCCAACGTCCTGACTTTC
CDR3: CSVAGRGDRSGANVLTF

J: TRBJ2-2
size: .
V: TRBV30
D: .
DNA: TGTGCCGGGGCCTCTGGCGGGGGCCCCTTCACCGGGGAGCTGTTTTTT
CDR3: CAGASGGGPFTGELFF

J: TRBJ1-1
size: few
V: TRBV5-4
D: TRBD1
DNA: TGTGCCAGCAGCTTGGGACAGGGGGGATCCAAAGCTTTCTTT
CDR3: CASSLGQGGSKAFF

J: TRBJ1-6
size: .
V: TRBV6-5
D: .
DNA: TGTGCCAGCAGATCGAACAGGGTTCAATCCCTCCACTTT
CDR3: CASRSNRVQSLHF

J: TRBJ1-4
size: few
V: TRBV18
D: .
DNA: TGTGCCAGCTCATTCGACCTACAGGGCGGGCGTGAAAAACTGTTTTTT
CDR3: CASSFDLQGGREKLFF

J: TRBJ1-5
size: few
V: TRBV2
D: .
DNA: TGTGCCATCGCAGACGGGTCCAATCAGCCCCAGCATTTT
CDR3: CAIADGSNQPQHF

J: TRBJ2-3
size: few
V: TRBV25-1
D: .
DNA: TGTGCCAGCAGTAGCAGGGGGGTCACAGATACGCAGTATTTT
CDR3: CASSSRGVTDTQYF

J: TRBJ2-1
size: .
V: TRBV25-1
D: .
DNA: TGTGCCAGCAGTGAGGGGGCAGGCCAAAGCTCCTACAATGAGCAGTTCTTC
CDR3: CASSEGAGQSSYNEQFF

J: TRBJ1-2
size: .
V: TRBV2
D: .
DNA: TGTGCCAGCAGAGGAGCGCCAGGGGATTTGGTGGGCTACACCTTC
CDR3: CASRGAPGDLVGYTF

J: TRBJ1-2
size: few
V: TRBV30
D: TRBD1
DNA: TGTGCCTGGAGAAATCAGGGGGCCACGGGAGGGGGCTACACCTTC
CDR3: CAWRNQGATGGGYTF

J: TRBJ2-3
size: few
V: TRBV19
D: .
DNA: TGTGCCAGTAGTATAGACAGGGCTGAGGGCACAGATACGCAGTATTTT
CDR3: CASSIDRAEGTDTQYF

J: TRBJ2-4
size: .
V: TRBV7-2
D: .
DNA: TGTGCCAGCAGCTTAGGGAGTAAAGCCAAAAACATTCAGTACTTC
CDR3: CASSLGSKAKNIQYF

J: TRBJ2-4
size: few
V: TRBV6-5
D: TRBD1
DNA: TGTGCCAGCAGTTACTCAGGGACAGAGAGAAACATTCAGTACTTC
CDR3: CASSYSGTERNIQYF

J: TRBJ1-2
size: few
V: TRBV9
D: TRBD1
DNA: TGTGCCAGCAGCGGAACCGGGACAGGAAGCGCTCATGGCTACACCTTC
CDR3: CASSGTGTGSAHGYTF

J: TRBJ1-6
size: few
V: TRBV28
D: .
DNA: TGTGCCAGCAGTCCAGCGTCCAGAGATTCACCCCTCCACTTT
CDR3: CASSPASRDSPLHF

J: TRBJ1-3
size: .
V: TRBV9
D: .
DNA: TGTGCCAGCAGCGTAACGGGGGGACATGGAAACACCATATATTTT
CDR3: CASSVTGGHGNTIYF

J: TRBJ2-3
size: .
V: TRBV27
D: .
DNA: TGTGCCAGCAGTTTCGGCAACACAGATACGCAGTATTTT
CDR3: CASSFGNTDTQYF

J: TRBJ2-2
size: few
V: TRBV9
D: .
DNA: TGTGCCAGCAGCGTGGAGCCGAACACCGGGGAGCTGTTTTTT
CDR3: CASSVEPNTGELFF

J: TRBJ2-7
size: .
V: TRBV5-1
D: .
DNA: TGCGCCAGCAGCTTGGGGACAGCCTATTCCTACGAGCAGTACTTC
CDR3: CASSLGTAYSYEQYF

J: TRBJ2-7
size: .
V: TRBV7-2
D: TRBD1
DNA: TGTGCCAGCATCGAGCTGGGGACAGGGCACGAGCAGTACTTC
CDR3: CASIELGTGHEQYF

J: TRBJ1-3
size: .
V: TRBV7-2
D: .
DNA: TGTGCCAGCAGCTTCGGGCCCTCTTCGGTTCCTGGAAACACCATATATTTT
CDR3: CASSFGPSSVPGNTIYF

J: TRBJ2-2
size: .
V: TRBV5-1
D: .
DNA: TGCGCCAGCAGCTTGAGCCAGCAGGGCCCCGGGGAGCTGTTTTTT
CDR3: CASSLSQQGPGELFF

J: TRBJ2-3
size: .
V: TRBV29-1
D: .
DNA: TGCAGCGTTCTGGGACCGCTAGGAGCAGATACGCAGTATTTT
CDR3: CSVLGPLGADTQYF

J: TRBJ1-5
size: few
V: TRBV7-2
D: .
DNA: TGTGCCAGCAGCCCTTCGCGGTCCCAGCATTTT
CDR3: CASSPSRSQHF

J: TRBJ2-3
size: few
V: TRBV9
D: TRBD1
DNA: TGTGCCAGCAGCGTAGACAGGGGCGCAGATACGCAGTATTTT
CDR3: CASSVDRGADTQYF

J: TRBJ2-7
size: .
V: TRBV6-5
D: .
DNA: TGTGCCAGCAGTTACTCAGGAGAGCAGTACTTC
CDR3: CASSYSGEQYF